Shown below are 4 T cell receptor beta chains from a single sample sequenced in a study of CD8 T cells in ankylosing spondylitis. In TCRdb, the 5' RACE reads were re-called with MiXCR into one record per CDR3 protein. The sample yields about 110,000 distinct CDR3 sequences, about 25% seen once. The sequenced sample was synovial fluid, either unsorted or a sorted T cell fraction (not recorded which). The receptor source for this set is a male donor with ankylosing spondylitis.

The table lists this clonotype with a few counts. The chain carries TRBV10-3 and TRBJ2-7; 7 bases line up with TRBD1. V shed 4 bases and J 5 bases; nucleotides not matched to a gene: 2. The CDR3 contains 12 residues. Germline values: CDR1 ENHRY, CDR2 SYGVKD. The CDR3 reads CAISGQGNEQYF. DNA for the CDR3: TGTGCCATCAGTGGACAGGGCAACGAGCAGTACTTC.

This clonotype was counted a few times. CDR3 sequence reads: CASSLPGLPRSYEQYV. CDR3 nucleotide sequence: TGTGCCAGCAGCCTGCCGGGACTACCGCGCTCCTACGAGCAGTACGTC. The V gene is TRBV5-6, the J gene TRBJ2-7, with TRBD2 matching 7 bases. This CDR3 is built from 16 residues. Trimming removed 4 bases from V and 0 bases from J; junction bases left unmatched: 10. The germline V gene encodes CDR1 SGHDT and CDR2 YYEEEE.

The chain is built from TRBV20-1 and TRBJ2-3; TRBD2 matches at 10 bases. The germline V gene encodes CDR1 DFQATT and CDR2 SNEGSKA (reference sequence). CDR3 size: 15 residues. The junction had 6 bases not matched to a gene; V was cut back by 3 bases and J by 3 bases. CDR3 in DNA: TGCAGTGCTAGGGGGGCTAGCGGGAGTACAGATACGCAGTATTTT. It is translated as CSARGASGSTDTQYF.

The CDR3 loop reads CASSITLGGYEQFF. DNA for the CDR3: TGTGCCAGCAGTATAACGCTGGGGGGATATGAGCAGTTCTTC. The chain has TRBV2 and TRBJ2-1; D may be TRBD2 (6 bases). The germline gives CDR1 SNHLY, CDR2 FYNNEI. V was shortened by 5 bases and J by 8 bases, with 16 bases between the two germline ends. The CDR3 runs 14 residues.